This T cell receptor (beta chain) was identified in a study of CD8+CD57+ T cells in acquired aplastic anemia. As for the study in general: The DNA of sorted CD4+ and CD8+ cells averaged roughly 3.2 ug. Findings of the study overall: Patients versus controls showed no significant CD8+ Simpson's diversity difference.

This clonotype was seen many times. Antigen specificity is unknown. V was pared by 2 bases and J by 5 bases, with 9 bases between. The germline V gene encodes CDR1 MGHDK and CDR2 SYGVNS. CDR3 size: 13 residues. The use of genomic DNA as template underpinned the TCR beta VDJ and CDR3 profiling. TCRdb used MiXCR to reprocess the reads, holding one entry per CDR3 protein. The repertoire has more than 100,000 distinct CDR3 sequences, less than 45% of them found once; the top ten carry 8.4%. The TCR originated in a human donor in good health, serving as a control. The genes are TRBV25-1 and TRBJ1-1; D remains ambiguous. The material sequenced was sorted CD4+, CD8+, or CD8+CD57+ T cells (not recorded which) from PBMCs. The DNA of the CDR3 is TGTGCCAGCAGTGAACGTACAACTACTGAAGCTTTCTTT. Protein product: CASSERTTTEAFF.